This T cell receptor beta chain was sequenced during a study of T cells after posttransplantation cyclophosphamide. This clone has only a few counts. The protocol was immunoSEQ multiplex PCR, while the TCRdb copy is restricted to in-frame clones and leaves out a portion. This sample comprises approximately 5,400 clones, none seen once only. Cyclophosphamide on days +3 and +4 followed busulfan-fludarabine conditioning and a marrow graft. CDR1 and CDR2 (germline): KGHSH, LQKENI. V lost 4 bases, J lost 9 bases, and 8 bases stayed unmatched. The CDR3 runs 15 residues. The sample was PBMCs, taken about 57 weeks after allogeneic stem cell transplant with posttransplant cyclophosphamide. The origin of this receptor is a male patient aged 60-70 years who received an allogeneic stem cell transplant from a related donor, was CMV-positive, and had acute GVHD only. Among the T cells, some may be from the graft donor. This chain uses TRBV18 with TRBJ1-6; 8 bases match TRBD1. CDR3 sequence: CASSQETGVLSPLHF. The CDR3 DNA follows: TGTGCCAGCTCACAGGAGACAGGGGTTCTTTCACCCCTCCACTTT.